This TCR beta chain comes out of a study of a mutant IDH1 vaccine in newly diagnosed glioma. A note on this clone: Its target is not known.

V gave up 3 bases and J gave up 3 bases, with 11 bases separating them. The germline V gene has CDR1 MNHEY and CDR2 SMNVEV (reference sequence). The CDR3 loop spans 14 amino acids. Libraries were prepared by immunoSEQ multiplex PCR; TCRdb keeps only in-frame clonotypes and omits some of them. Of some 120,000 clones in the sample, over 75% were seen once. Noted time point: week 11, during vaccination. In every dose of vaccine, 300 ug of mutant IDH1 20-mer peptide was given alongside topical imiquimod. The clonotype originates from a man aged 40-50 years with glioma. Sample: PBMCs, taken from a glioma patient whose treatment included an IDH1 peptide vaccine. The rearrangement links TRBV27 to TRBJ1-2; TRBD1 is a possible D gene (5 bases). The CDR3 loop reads CASSFRTGDYGYTF. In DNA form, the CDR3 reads TGTGCCAGCAGTTTTCGGACGGGGGACTATGGCTACACCTTC.